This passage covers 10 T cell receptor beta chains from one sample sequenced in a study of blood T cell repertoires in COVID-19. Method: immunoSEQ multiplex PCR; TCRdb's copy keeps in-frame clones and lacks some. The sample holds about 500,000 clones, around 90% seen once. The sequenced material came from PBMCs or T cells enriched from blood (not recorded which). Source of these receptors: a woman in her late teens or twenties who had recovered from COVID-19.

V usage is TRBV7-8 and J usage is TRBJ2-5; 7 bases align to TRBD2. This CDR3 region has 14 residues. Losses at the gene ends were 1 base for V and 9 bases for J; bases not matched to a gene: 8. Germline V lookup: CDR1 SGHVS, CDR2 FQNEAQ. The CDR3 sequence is CASSLVGDRGAQYF. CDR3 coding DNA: TGTGCCAGCAGCTTAGTAGGGGACCGGGGGGCCCAGTACTTC.

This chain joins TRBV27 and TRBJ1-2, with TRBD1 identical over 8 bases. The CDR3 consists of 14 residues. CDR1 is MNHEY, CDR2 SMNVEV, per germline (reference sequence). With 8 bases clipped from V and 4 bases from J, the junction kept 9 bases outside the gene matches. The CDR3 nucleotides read TGTGCCAGCCGCCGAGGGACAGGCGGCTATGGCTACACCTTC. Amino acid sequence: CASRRGTGGYGYTF.

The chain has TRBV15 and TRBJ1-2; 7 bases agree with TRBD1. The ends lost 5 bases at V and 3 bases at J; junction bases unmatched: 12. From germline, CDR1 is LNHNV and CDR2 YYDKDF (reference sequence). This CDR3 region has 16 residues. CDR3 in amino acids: CATSFDRVFGDYGYTF. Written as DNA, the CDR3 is TGTGCCACCAGCTTCGACAGGGTTTTTGGCGACTATGGCTACACCTTC.

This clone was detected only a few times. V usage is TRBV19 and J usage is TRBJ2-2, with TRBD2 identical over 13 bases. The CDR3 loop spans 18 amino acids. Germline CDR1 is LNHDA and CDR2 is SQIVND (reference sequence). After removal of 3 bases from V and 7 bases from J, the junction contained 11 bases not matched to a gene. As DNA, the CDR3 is TGTGCCAGTAGTATCGGACTAGCGGGGGTTGGAACAAGCGGGGAGCTGTTTTTT. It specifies CASSIGLAGVGTSGELFF.

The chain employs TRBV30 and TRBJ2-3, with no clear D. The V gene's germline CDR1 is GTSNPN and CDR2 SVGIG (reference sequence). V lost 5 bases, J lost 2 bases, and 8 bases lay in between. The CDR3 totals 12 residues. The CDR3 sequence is CAWDPNTDTQYF. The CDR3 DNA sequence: TGTGCCTGGGATCCCAACACAGATACGCAGTATTTT.

CDR3: CASSLVRNEQYF. CDR3 DNA sequence: TGCGCCAGCAGCTTGGTTAGAAACGAGCAGTACTTC. The rearrangement links TRBV5-1 to TRBJ2-7; D gene unclear. The V gene lost 0 bases and the J gene lost 5 bases, with 6 bases spanning the gap. Germline V CDR1 and CDR2: SGHRS, YFSETQ. The CDR3 totals 12 residues.

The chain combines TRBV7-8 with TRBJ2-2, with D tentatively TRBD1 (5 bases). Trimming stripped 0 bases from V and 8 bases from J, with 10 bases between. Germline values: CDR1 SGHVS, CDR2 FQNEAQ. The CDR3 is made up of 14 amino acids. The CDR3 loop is CASSLAREGGELFF. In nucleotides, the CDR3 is TGTGCCAGCAGCTTAGCCAGGGAAGGAGGGGAGCTGTTTTTT.

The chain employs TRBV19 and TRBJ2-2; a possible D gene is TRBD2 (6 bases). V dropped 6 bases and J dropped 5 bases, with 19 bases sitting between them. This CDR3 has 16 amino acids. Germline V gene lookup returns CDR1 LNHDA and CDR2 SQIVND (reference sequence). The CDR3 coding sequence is TGTGCCAGTAGCCCCCCCGCTGCGGGGAAAACCGGGGAGCTGTTTTTT. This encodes CASSPPAAGKTGELFF. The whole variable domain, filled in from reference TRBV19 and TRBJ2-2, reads DGGITQSPKYLFRKEGQNVTLSCEQNLNHDAMYWYRQDPGQGLRLIYYSQIVNDFQKGDIAEGYSVSREKKESFPLTVTSAQKNPTAFYLCASSPPAAGKTGELFFGEGSRLTVL.

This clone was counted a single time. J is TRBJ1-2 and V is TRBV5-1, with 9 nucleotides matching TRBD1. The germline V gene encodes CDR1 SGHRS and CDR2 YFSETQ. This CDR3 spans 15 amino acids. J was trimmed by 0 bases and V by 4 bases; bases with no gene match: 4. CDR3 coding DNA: TGCGCCAGCAGCGGTGGACAGGGGCCTAACTATGGCTACACCTTC. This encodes CASSGGQGPNYGYTF.

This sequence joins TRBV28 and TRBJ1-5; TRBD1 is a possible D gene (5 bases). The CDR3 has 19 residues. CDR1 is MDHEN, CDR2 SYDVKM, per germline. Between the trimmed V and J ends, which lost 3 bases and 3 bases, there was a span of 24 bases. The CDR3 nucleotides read TGTGCCAGCAGTTTGCGGGGCGCGGGGGTCTTTGGGACCAATCAGCCCCAGCATTTT. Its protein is CASSLRGAGVFGTNQPQHF.